This T cell receptor beta chain came from a study of identical twins. MiXCR, run by TCRdb on the 5' RACE reads, gives a single entry per CDR3 protein. The repertoire holds about 240,000 distinct CDR3 sequences, 10% to 13% seen once, with approximately 11% in the top ten. V shed 5 bases and J 8 bases; nucleotides not matched to a gene: 7. The CDR3 has 15 amino acids. The TCR originated in a middle-aged man in good health. The material sequenced was memory T cells sorted from blood. The chain combines TRBV12-3 or TRBV12-4 with TRBJ2-1; 12 positions agree with TRBD2. The DNA of the CDR3 is TGTGCCAGCAGTGTTCTAGCGGGAGGGCCAGATGAGCAGTTCTTC. Translated, it gives CASSVLAGGPDEQFF.